Listed below are T cell receptor beta chains from one sample, sequenced in a study of sequential checkpoint blockade in melanoma. Using immunoSEQ multiplex PCR, the repertoire was profiled, and TCRdb retains in-frame clones only, with some absent. The sample has 5,000 or so clones, around 21% seen once; the top ten hold less than 20%. This sample comprised tumor tissue (inferred from file names), obtained from a patient given nivolumab and ipilimumab in sequence. These receptors were collected from a human donor with melanoma. Both conserved end residues are part of each CDR3. A D gene is named only where the DNA matches it firmly. Some rows have no size entry. The others give once, few or many, or a class for an expanded clone.

v_call,j_call,d_call,clone_size,cdr3_nt,cdr3_aa
TRBV11-3,TRBJ1-1,NA,many,TGTGCCAGCAGCTTAACGCGGGTGAACACTGAAGCTTTCTTT,CASSLTRVNTEAFF
TRBV5-1,TRBJ2-6,NA,NA,TGCGCCAGCACTGTGTCCCTCATCTCTGGGGCCAACGTCCTGACTTTC,CASTVSLISGANVLTF
TRBV19,TRBJ2-3,TRBD1,once,TGTGCCAGTAGTCTCCGTCCCGGGACAGGGTTAGGCACAGATACGCAGTATTTT,CASSLRPGTGLGTDTQYF
TRBV6-7,TRBJ2-3,NA,NA,TGTGTGACAGAGAGCACAGATACGCAGTATTTT,CVTESTDTQYF
TRBV11-3,TRBJ1-1,NA,many,TGTGCCAGCAGCCTCCCCAGGGTAGGGACTGAAGCTTTCTTT,CASSLPRVGTEAFF
TRBV10-3,TRBJ2-5,TRBD1,many,TGTGCCATCAGTGAGGGGATGGGGACAGGGGGCGAAGATGGAGAGACCCAGTACTTC,CAISEGMGTGGEDGETQYF
TRBV6-8,TRBJ2-1,TRBD2,few,TGTGCCAGCAGTTATTCAGCGGGGGAGTACAATGAGCAGTTCTTC,CASSYSAGEYNEQFF
TRBV11-3,TRBJ2-1,NA,few,TGTGCCAGCAGCTCTAAATGGGCGGGGCACGACTACAATGAGCAGTTCTTC,CASSSKWAGHDYNEQFF
TRBV30,TRBJ2-7,NA,medium-sized,TGTGCCTGGAGTGGGACGGGGCACGAGCAGTACTTC,CAWSGTGHEQYF
TRBV6-8,TRBJ2-3,NA,NA,TGTGCCAGCAGTCTTTTTTCCGGGGTAGGGTCCAGCACAGATACGCAGTATTTT,CASSLFSGVGSSTDTQYF
TRBV18,TRBJ2-3,NA,NA,TGTGCCAGCCGAGGAACGAGCACAGATACGCAGTATTTT,CASRGTSTDTQYF
TRBV29-1,TRBJ2-3,TRBD1,NA,TGCAGCGTGAAAAGGGGGACAGGCCCCACAGATACGCAGTATTTT,CSVKRGTGPTDTQYF
TRBV11-3,TRBJ2-5,NA,many,TGTGCCAGCAGCTTAGGGGTGCTCCAAGAGACCCAGTACTTC,CASSLGVLQETQYF
TRBV18,TRBJ1-5,TRBD1,NA,TGTGCCAGCTCCAATCCTCCGGGACAGGGAGGCAATCAGCCCCAGCATTTT,CASSNPPGQGGNQPQHF
TRBV12-5,TRBJ2-7,TRBD2,medium-sized,TGTGCCAGCACCCCCCGCACCGGGACTAGCGCGTACGAGCAGTACTTC,CASTPRTGTSAYEQYF
TRBV25-1,TRBJ1-6,TRBD1,few,TGTGCCAGCTCTATGTCGGCAGGGGGTTCACCCCTCCACTTT,CASSMSAGGSPLHF
TRBV30,TRBJ2-5,NA,NA,TGTGCCTGGAGCGGGGCTATCCGAGAGACCCAGTACTTC,CAWSGAIRETQYF
TRBV15,TRBJ2-5,NA,medium-sized,TGTGCCACCAGCAGAGATCGGGGGTGGGCAGGCCAAGAGACCCAGTACTTC,CATSRDRGWAGQETQYF
TRBV19,TRBJ2-6,TRBD1,few,TGTGCCAGTAGTATACGACAGGGGGTTTACTCTGGGGCCAACGTCCTGACTTTC,CASSIRQGVYSGANVLTF
TRBV9,TRBJ2-3,NA,medium-sized,TGTGCCAGCAGCGTAGTCGAGAGGAGGACAGATACGCAGTATTTT,CASSVVERRTDTQYF
TRBV5-1,TRBJ1-2,NA,NA,TGCGCCAGCAGCTTGGCCTCGGCAGGGAAGGGGGGCTACACCTTC,CASSLASAGKGGYTF
TRBV9,TRBJ1-1,TRBD1,few,TGTGCCAGCAGCGCCAGGCAGGGGGCGAGTACTGAAGCTTTCTTT,CASSARQGASTEAFF
TRBV6-8,TRBJ1-6,NA,NA,TGTGCCAGCAGTTCTATGGGTTCACCCCTCCACTTT,CASSSMGSPLHF
TRBV9,TRBJ1-1,NA,NA,TGTGCCAGCAGCGAGAACTGGGACCCGCGTGAAGCTTTCTTT,CASSENWDPREAFF
TRBV4-1,TRBJ2-2,NA,few,TGCGCCAGCAGCCGAGGGACGGCGAACACCGGGGAGCTGTTTTTT,CASSRGTANTGELFF
TRBV6-8,TRBJ2-7,NA,few,TGTGCCAGCAGTTCCGGATCCGGGACCCTAACCTACGAGCAGTACTTC,CASSSGSGTLTYEQYF
TRBV6-8,TRBJ2-3,NA,few,TGTGCCAGCAGTGACGGGGCGGGGTCGTGGTATTTT,CASSDGAGSWYF
TRBV19,TRBJ2-3,NA,few,TGTGCCAGTAGTACCTCTAGCGCCTGGGGGACAGATACGCAGTATTTT,CASSTSSAWGTDTQYF
TRBV28,TRBJ2-7,NA,few,TGTGCCAGCAGTTCGCACCCGGGGTCGACCTACGAGCAGTACTTC,CASSSHPGSTYEQYF
TRBV28,TRBJ1-5,TRBD1,medium-sized,TGTGCCAGCAGAAACCGGGACAGGGCATATCAGCCCCAGCATTTT,CASRNRDRAYQPQHF
TRBV9,TRBJ2-1,NA,many,TGTGCCAGCAGCATGGATCCCTACAATGAGCAGTTCTTC,CASSMDPYNEQFF
TRBV14,TRBJ2-1,TRBD1,NA,TGTGCCACCCAGCCCCTAAATCAGGGGGCAGGATACAATGAGCAGTTCTTC,CATQPLNQGAGYNEQFF
TRBV28,TRBJ1-2,NA,few,TGTGCCAGCAGTTTTTTCCTTAACTATGGCTACACCTTC,CASSFFLNYGYTF
TRBV18,TRBJ2-2,TRBD2,NA,TGTGCCAGCTCACCAGCGACTAGCGGGGGGACCGGGGAGCTGTTTTTT,CASSPATSGGTGELFF
TRBV11-3,TRBJ1-2,NA,many,TGTGCCAGCAGCTCGCAGTGGTTGGACTATGGCTACACCTTC,CASSSQWLDYGYTF
TRBV11-3,TRBJ2-7,NA,many,TGTGCCAGCAGCTTAGGGCCGGACAGCTCCTACGAGCAGTACTTC,CASSLGPDSSYEQYF
TRBV29-1,TRBJ2-7,NA,NA,TGCAGCGTTGCGTCAGGCCCCTTCTACGAGCAGTACTTC,CSVASGPFYEQYF
TRBV19,TRBJ1-1,NA,NA,TGTGCCAGTAGTATTGGAGCCAGGGGAGTAACTGAAGCTTTCTTT,CASSIGARGVTEAFF
TRBV7-2,TRBJ2-7,NA,many,TGTGCCAGCAGCTTAGGGACAGCCTACGAGCAGTACTTC,CASSLGTAYEQYF
TRBV6-8,TRBJ1-1,NA,few,TGTGCCAGCAGTTACTCGGCGCAGAAATTACATAGTATGAACACTGAAGCTTTCTTT,CASSYSAQKLHSMNTEAFF